This T cell receptor beta chain originates from a study of regulatory T cells in long-lasting Graves disease. Across the whole study: The criterion for persistent Graves' disease was over 5 years of antithyroid drugs with positive TSH receptor antibodies. Study-wide findings and caveats: Study of thyroid tissue was not done, with only peripheral blood studied. Newly diagnosed patients had higher TCR diversity than persistent Graves' patients did.

Arm-PCR with iRepertoire HTBI primers amplified the CDR3 regions for these TCR beta libraries. TCRdb re-called the multiplex PCR reads through MiXCR, storing one row per CDR3 protein. The data contain about half a million distinct CDR3 sequences, less than 25% of them singletons. V lost 6 bases, J lost 4 bases, and 15 bases lay in between. This CDR3 has 13 residues. Germline assignment: CDR1 DFQATT and CDR2 SNEGSKA (reference sequence). This clonotype was seen ten or more times. No antigen is known for it. Described time point: persistent/refractory GD, antithyroid drugs over 5 years with positive TRAb. Researchers made the TCR library from RNA that was extracted from PBMCs.

The chain joins TRBV20-1 to TRBJ1-2; possible D gene TRBD1, 5 bases. This TCR was sampled from a female donor with Graves disease. The sample was peripheral blood mononuclear cells (PBMCs), taken when the disease was refractory, from a patient treated with antithyroid drugs. The CDR3 loop reads CSAPPTETYGYTF. The CDR3 DNA is TGCAGTGCCCCCCCGACAGAGACCTATGGCTACACCTTC.